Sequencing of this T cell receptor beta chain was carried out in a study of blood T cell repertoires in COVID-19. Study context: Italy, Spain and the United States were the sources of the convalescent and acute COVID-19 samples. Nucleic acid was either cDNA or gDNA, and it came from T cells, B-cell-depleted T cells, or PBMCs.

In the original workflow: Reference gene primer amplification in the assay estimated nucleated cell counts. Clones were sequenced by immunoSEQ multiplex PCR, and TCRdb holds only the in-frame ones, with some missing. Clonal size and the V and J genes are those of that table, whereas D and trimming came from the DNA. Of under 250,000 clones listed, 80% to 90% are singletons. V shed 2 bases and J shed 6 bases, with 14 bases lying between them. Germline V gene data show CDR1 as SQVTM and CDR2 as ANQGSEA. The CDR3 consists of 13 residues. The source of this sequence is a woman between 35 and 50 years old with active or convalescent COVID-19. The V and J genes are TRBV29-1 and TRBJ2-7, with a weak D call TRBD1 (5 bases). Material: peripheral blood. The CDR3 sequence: CSVEQGMGFEQYF. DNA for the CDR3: TGCAGCGTTGAACAGGGAATGGGTTTCGAGCAGTACTTC.